The 24 T cell receptor beta chains below all came from one sample that was sequenced in a study of shared clonotypes between healthy human individuals. The protocol was immunoSEQ multiplex PCR, while the TCRdb copy is restricted to in-frame clones and leaves out a portion. This sample has millions of clones, with about 95% found just once. Naive CD8 cells lacked CD45RO and underwent positive selection for CCR7, leaving out terminally differentiated effector memory CD45RA+ cells. The specimen sequenced was naive CD8+ T cells sorted from blood. The receptors were gathered from a young man in good health.

The chain carries TRBV19 and TRBJ2-7, with TRBD1 matching 7 bases. Germline trimming cut 5 bases from V and 4 bases from J; bases unmatched to any gene: 11. Looked up from germline, CDR1 is LNHDA and CDR2 is SQIVND (reference sequence). The CDR3 has 15 residues. CDR3: CASSPRGTGVYEQYF. The CDR3 DNA reads TGTGCCAGTAGTCCGAGGGGTACAGGGGTTTACGAGCAGTACTTC.

The V gene is TRBV4-3, the J gene TRBJ2-5; possibly TRBD1 for D (6 bases). Germline V lookup: CDR1 LGHNA, CDR2 YSLEER. V was pared by 1 base and J by 2 bases, with 17 bases between. The CDR3 length is 17 residues. The CDR3 loop reads CASSQGTVGSEQETQYF. The CDR3 DNA reads TGCGCCAGCAGCCAAGGGACAGTTGGATCGGAACAAGAGACCCAGTACTTC.

Comment on this clone: The sample contains more than one DNA sequence encoding this CDR3. J is TRBJ2-2 and V is TRBV13, with D uncertain. V lost 0 bases, J lost 7 bases, and 3 bases lay in between. The length of the CDR3 is 12 residues. Germline CDR1 is PRHDT and CDR2 is FYEKMQ (reference sequence). For the CDR3, the DNA is TGTGCCAGCAGCTTAGGAGGCGGGGAGCTGTTTTTT. This encodes CASSLGGGELFF.

This clone occurred a few times. The V call is TRBV7-9, the J call TRBJ1-1; 7 positions match TRBD1. The germline gives CDR1 SEHNR, CDR2 FQNEAQ (reference sequence). This CDR3 has 15 residues. Unmatched junction bases numbered 6, after V lost 4 bases and J lost 1 base. CDR3 coding DNA: TGTGCCAGCAGCTCTCAGGGGGATCCGAACACTGAAGCTTTCTTT. This codes for CASSSQGDPNTEAFF.

As for this clone: The same CDR3 arises from other DNA sequences in this sample as well. The genes are TRBV2 and TRBJ1-4, with 9 bases lining up with TRBD1. After removal of 6 bases from V and 8 bases from J, the junction contained 7 bases not matched to a gene. CDR3 length: 14 amino acids. Germline V gene sequence: CDR1 SNHLY, CDR2 FYNNEI. The CDR3 sequence is CASRTGGEDEKLFF. The CDR3 nucleotides read TGTGCCAGCAGAACAGGGGGCGAGGACGAAAAACTGTTTTTT. The variable domain in full, completed from reference TRBV2 and TRBJ1-4, reads EPEVTQTPSHQVTQMGQEVILRCVPISNHLYFYWYRQILGQKVEFLVSFYNNEISEKSEIFDDQFSVERPDGSNFTLKIRSTKLEDSAMYFCASRTGGEDEKLFFGSGTQLSVL.

The rearrangement joins TRBV2 to TRBJ2-1; D might be TRBD1 (7 bases). The germline CDR1 and CDR2 sequences are SNHLY and FYNNEI. Trimming removed 0 bases at V and 4 bases at J, with 13 bases between. The CDR3 has 16 residues. The CDR3 loop reads CASSEAGGGPYNEQFF. The CDR3 DNA is TGTGCCAGCAGTGAAGCAGGAGGGGGCCCTTACAATGAGCAGTTCTTC. Full variable domain (rest looked up from reference TRBV2 and TRBJ2-1): EPEVTQTPSHQVTQMGQEVILRCVPISNHLYFYWYRQILGQKVEFLVSFYNNEISEKSEIFDDQFSVERPDGSNFTLKIRSTKLEDSAMYFCASSEAGGGPYNEQFFGPGTRLTVL.

Of note for this clone: This likely comes from a read error, as the CDR3 has no conserved phenylalanine or tryptophan at its end. V usage is TRBV6-5 and J usage is TRBJ2-7; 7 bases match TRBD2. The CDR3 runs to 13 residues. J lost 4 bases, V lost 7 bases, and 7 bases had no gene match. CDR1 MNHEY and CDR2 SVGAGI come from the germline V gene. CDR3 region: CASTAPGGYEQYL. CDR3 nucleotide sequence: TGTGCCAGCACCGCCCCCGGGGGGTACGAGCAGTACCTC.

This rearrangement joins TRBV10-3 to TRBJ2-7, with 11 bases fitting TRBD2. Trimming at V came to 2 bases and at J to 7 bases, leaving 4 bases not matched to a gene. Looked up from germline, CDR1 is ENHRY and CDR2 is SYGVKD. The CDR3 extends over 14 amino acids. CDR3 residues: CAISETSGSEEQYF. The CDR3, as DNA: TGTGCCATCAGTGAGACTAGCGGGAGTGAAGAGCAGTACTTC.

CDR3 protein: CASSQIARSTDTQYF. The DNA for the CDR3 is TGTGCCAGCTCCCAGATAGCACGTAGCACAGATACGCAGTATTTT. The J gene is TRBJ2-3, the V gene TRBV6-1; D call uncertain. CDR1 is MNHNS, CDR2 SASEGT, per germline. Trimming cost V 8 bases and J 0 bases, with 15 bases left between them. The CDR3 covers 15 residues.

The chain is built from TRBV11-2 and TRBJ2-7; D is undetermined. Germline values: CDR1 SGHAT, CDR2 FQNNGV. The CDR3 spans 15 residues. V was pared by 1 base and J by 2 bases, with 12 bases between. The CDR3 nucleotides read TGTGCCAGCAGCTTAGTACCGGAACCAACCTACGAGCAGTACTTC. Its translation: CASSLVPEPTYEQYF.

The rearrangement joins TRBV2 to TRBJ2-3; weak D call: TRBD2 (5 bases). With 7 bases removed from V and 2 bases from J, the gap between germline ends came to 7 bases. CDR3 length: 12 amino acids. Germline assignment: CDR1 SNHLY and CDR2 FYNNEI. For the CDR3, the DNA is TGTGCCAGCATCCGGGACACAGATACGCAGTATTTT. This sequence encodes CASIRDTDTQYF.

The chain couples TRBV5-1 to TRBJ1-5, with TRBD1 as a possible D gene (6 bases). This CDR3 has 14 residues. Germline V gives CDR1 SGHRS, CDR2 YFSETQ. Trimming shortened V by 2 bases and J by 7 bases, and 13 bases separated the two germline ends. The CDR3 is CASSFTGQGQPQHF. The CDR3 region has the DNA TGCGCCAGCAGCTTCACAGGGCAGGGGCAGCCCCAGCATTTT.

V and J are TRBV7-9 and TRBJ1-2, with D hard to call. Trimming took off 1 base at V and 0 bases at J, with 15 bases between the two ends. The CDR3 is 17 residues long. CDR1 and CDR2 (germline): SEHNR, FQNEAQ (reference sequence). The DNA for the CDR3 is TGTGCCAGCAGCTTAGAGGGCCCCCGTGGGGCTAACTATGGCTACACCTTC. Translated, it gives CASSLEGPRGANYGYTF. Complete variable domain (other parts from reference TRBV7-9 and TRBJ1-2): DTGVSQNPRHKITKRGQNVTFRCDPISEHNRLYWYRQTLGQGPEFLTYFQNEAQLEKSRLLSDRFSAERPKGSFSTLEIQRTEQGDSAMYLCASSLEGPRGANYGYTFGSGTRLTVV.

On this clone: Other DNA sequences in the sample encode the same CDR3. The chain has TRBV30 and TRBJ1-1; D ambiguous. The V gene's germline CDR1 is GTSNPN and CDR2 SVGIG (reference sequence). The V and J ends lost 0 bases and 3 bases respectively, with 8 bases between them. The CDR3 totals 13 residues. In DNA, the CDR3 is TGTGCCTGGAGTGTGGATGGGGACACTGAAGCTTTCTTT. Its protein product is CAWSVDGDTEAFF.

The J gene is TRBJ1-5, the V gene TRBV5-6; D remains ambiguous. The CDR3 totals 12 residues. Germline V gene lookup returns CDR1 SGHDT and CDR2 YYEEEE. Trimming removed 2 bases from V and 5 bases from J, with 5 bases in between. The CDR3: CASSFQDQPQHF. The CDR3 region has the DNA TGTGCCAGCAGCTTCCAGGATCAGCCCCAGCATTTT.

The chain employs TRBV6-4 and TRBJ1-1, with D possibly TRBD1 on 5 matching bases. The CDR3 spans 13 residues. Trimming shortened V by 6 bases and J by 4 bases, and 12 bases separated the two germline ends. Germline lookup yields CDR1 MRHNA and CDR2 SNTAGT. CDR3 sequence (DNA): TGTGCCAGCAGGGCAGGGCTATCCACTGAAGCTTTCTTT. It specifies CASRAGLSTEAFF.

V gene TRBV9 combines with J gene TRBJ2-5; no definite D call. Looked up from germline, CDR1 is SGDLS and CDR2 is YYNGEE. V was cut by 0 bases and J by 6 bases, with 9 bases left in between. This CDR3 region has 13 residues. The DNA for the CDR3 is TGTGCCAGCAGCGTAGGAGATGGCCAGACCCAGTACTTC. This gives the protein CASSVGDGQTQYF.

The chain employs TRBV7-9 and TRBJ2-1, with a tentative D call TRBD2 (6 bases). Trimming took off 1 base at V and 2 bases at J, with 15 bases between the two ends. CDR1 is SEHNR and CDR2 is FQNEAQ in the germline V gene (reference sequence). This CDR3 is built from 17 residues. CDR3 residues: CASSLDRGVGPYNEQFF. For the CDR3, the DNA is TGTGCCAGCAGCTTAGATCGCGGGGTGGGTCCCTACAATGAGCAGTTCTTC.

The rearrangement links TRBV27 to TRBJ2-7; D call uncertain. This CDR3 has 11 amino acids. Germline loops: CDR1 MNHEY, CDR2 SMNVEV (reference sequence). Trimming stripped 6 bases from V and 9 bases from J, with 12 bases between. This CDR3 is CASRGPERQYF. CDR3 DNA: TGTGCCAGCAGGGGCCCGGAAAGGCAGTACTTC.

The chain has TRBV7-9 and TRBJ1-1; TRBD1 is a possible D gene (5 bases). Germline CDR1 SEHNR, CDR2 FQNEAQ (reference sequence). V was shortened by 10 bases and J by 0 bases, with 15 bases between the two germline ends. The CDR3 loop spans 14 amino acids. DNA for the CDR3: TGTGCCACCTGGGGGGAGGGGATGAACACTGAAGCTTTCTTT. It specifies CATWGEGMNTEAFF.

J is TRBJ2-7 and V is TRBV19, with 10 bases matching TRBD1. Germline V lookup: CDR1 LNHDA, CDR2 SQIVND (reference sequence). Trimming took 4 bases from V and 5 from J; bases not matched to a gene: 5. CDR3 length equals 14 residues. This CDR3 reads CASSTDRGLDEQYF. The DNA of the CDR3 is TGTGCCAGTAGTACTGACAGGGGGCTCGACGAGCAGTACTTC.

The table lists this clone with a count of one. The gene calls are TRBV6-1 and TRBJ2-5; 14 bases fit TRBD2. From germline, CDR1 is MNHNS and CDR2 SASEGT. V was pared by 4 bases and J by 5 bases, with 6 bases of the junction left unmatched. This CDR3 has 16 residues. The CDR3 protein is CASSGLAGGSWETQYF. The CDR3 DNA follows: TGTGCCAGCAGTGGACTAGCGGGGGGGAGTTGGGAGACCCAGTACTTC.

The V gene is TRBV9, the J gene TRBJ1-1; D possibly corresponds to TRBD1 (5 bases). The CDR3 extends over 14 amino acids. Germline loops: CDR1 SGDLS, CDR2 YYNGEE. The ends were cut back, 0 bases at V and 5 bases at J, with 11 bases in the middle. This CDR3 reads CASSVDWDPTEAFF. The CDR3 DNA reads TGTGCCAGCAGCGTAGATTGGGACCCTACTGAAGCTTTCTTT.

CDR3 nucleotides: TGTGCCAGCACCCACCCGGGACTAGGGATCTACGAGCAGTACTTC. Its protein is CASTHPGLGIYEQYF. V and J are TRBV7-9 and TRBJ2-7, with 8 bases aligning to TRBD2. V trimming: 7 bases; J trimming: 3 bases; junction bases outside the gene matches: 11. CDR3 length: 15 residues. The germline V gene has CDR1 SEHNR and CDR2 FQNEAQ (reference sequence).